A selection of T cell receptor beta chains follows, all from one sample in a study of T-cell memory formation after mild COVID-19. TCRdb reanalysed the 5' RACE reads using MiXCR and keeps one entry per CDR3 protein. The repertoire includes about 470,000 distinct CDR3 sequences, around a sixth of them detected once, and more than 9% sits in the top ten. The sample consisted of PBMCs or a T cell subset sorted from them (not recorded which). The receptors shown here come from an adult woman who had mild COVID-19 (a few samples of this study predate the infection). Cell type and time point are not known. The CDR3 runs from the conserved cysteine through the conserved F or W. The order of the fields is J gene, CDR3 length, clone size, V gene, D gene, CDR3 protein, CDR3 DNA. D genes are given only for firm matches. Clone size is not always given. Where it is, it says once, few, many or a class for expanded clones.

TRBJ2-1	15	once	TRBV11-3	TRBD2	CASKPASGGANEQFF	TGTGCCAGCAAACCAGCTAGCGGGGGGGCCAATGAGCAGTTCTTC
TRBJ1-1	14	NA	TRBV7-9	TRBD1	CASSLVDRGREAFF	TGTGCCAGCAGCTTAGTTGACAGGGGGCGTGAAGCTTTCTTT
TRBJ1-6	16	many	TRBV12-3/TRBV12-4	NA	CASSSGGSSYNSPLHF	TGTGCCAGCAGTTCCGGTGGGAGCTCCTATAATTCACCCCTCCACTTT
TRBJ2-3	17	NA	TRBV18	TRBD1	CASSPPRTGRRTDTQYF	TGTGCCAGCTCACCACCCCGGACAGGGCGCCGCACAGATACGCAGTATTTT
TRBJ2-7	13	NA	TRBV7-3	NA	CASRSSEGYEQYF	TGTGCCAGCAGGAGCAGTGAGGGCTACGAGCAGTACTTC
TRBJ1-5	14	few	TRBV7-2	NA	CASSLDPAAQPQHF	TGTGCCAGCAGCTTAGACCCCGCGGCTCAGCCCCAGCATTTT
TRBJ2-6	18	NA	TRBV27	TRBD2	CASSPMGGGPSGANVLTF	TGTGCCAGCAGTCCAATGGGCGGGGGGCCCTCTGGGGCCAACGTCCTGACTTTC
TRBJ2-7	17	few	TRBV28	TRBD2	CASAQLELAGGPSEQYF	TGTGCCAGCGCCCAACTCGAACTAGCGGGAGGGCCCAGCGAGCAGTACTTC
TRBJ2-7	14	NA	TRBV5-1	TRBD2	CASSLAIAGGEQYF	TGCGCCAGCAGCTTGGCAATAGCGGGAGGGGAGCAGTACTTC
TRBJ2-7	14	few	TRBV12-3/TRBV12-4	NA	CASSSPGISYEQYF	TGTGCCAGCAGTTCTCCGGGCATCTCCTACGAGCAGTACTTC
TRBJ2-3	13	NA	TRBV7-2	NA	CASSSYKLDTQYF	TGTGCCAGCAGCTCCTATAAATTGGATACGCAGTATTTT